Below are 10 T cell receptor beta chains sequenced from a single sample in a study of blood T cell repertoires in COVID-19. Sequencing used immunoSEQ multiplex PCR; TCRdb keeps in-frame clones, though not all of them. The sample lists roughly 160,000 clones, around four fifths occurring once. Sequenced input: peripheral blood. The source of these receptors is a woman in her sixties or seventies who had recovered from COVID-19.

V and J are TRBV6-6 and TRBJ2-1; 10 nucleotides align to TRBD2. Germline values: CDR1 MNHNY, CDR2 SVGAGI (reference sequence). This CDR3 region has 16 residues. The ends lost 6 bases at V and 10 bases at J; junction bases unmatched: 15. The CDR3 sequence is CASRTGVAGGLGEQFF. CDR3 nucleotides: TGTGCCAGCAGAACGGGGGTAGCGGGGGGCCTAGGGGAGCAGTTCTTC.

The chain has TRBV10-3 and TRBJ2-2, with 10 nucleotides matching TRBD2. Germline CDR1 and CDR2: ENHRY and SYGVKD. The CDR3 has 16 amino acids. Trimming cost V 0 bases and J 4 bases; bases outside gene matches: 2. CDR3 in amino acids: CAISESSGRVTGELFF. CDR3 coding DNA: TGTGCCATCAGTGAGTCGAGCGGGAGGGTCACCGGGGAGCTGTTTTTT.

This clone was counted many times. The J gene is TRBJ2-6, the V gene TRBV5-4; D is possibly TRBD1 (6 bases). The germline V gene has CDR1 SGHNT and CDR2 YYREEE (reference sequence). V lost 4 bases and J lost 0, with 11 bases in between. The CDR3 sequence is 16 residues long. The CDR3 DNA follows: TGTGCCAGCAGCCCTGACAGGCTCTCTGGGGCCAACGTCCTGACTTTC. Amino acids: CASSPDRLSGANVLTF.

This chain connects TRBV28 to TRBJ1-5; D not resolved. Germline CDR1 MDHEN, CDR2 SYDVKM. Between the trimmed V and J ends, which lost 6 bases and 3 bases, there was a span of 3 bases. There are 11 residues in the CDR3. CDR3 region: CASSINQPQHF. DNA for the CDR3: TGTGCCAGCAGCATCAATCAGCCCCAGCATTTT.

This rearrangement joins TRBV29-1 to TRBJ1-3; D possibly corresponds to TRBD1 (5 bases). The CDR3 runs 13 residues. Trimming took off 6 bases at V and 2 bases at J, with 11 bases between the two ends. CDR1 SQVTM and CDR2 ANQGSEA come from the germline V gene. In DNA form, the CDR3 reads TGCAGCGTGGTCCAGGGCCCTGGAAACACCATATATTTT. Its translation is CSVVQGPGNTIYF.

CDR3 sequence (DNA): TGTGCCAGCAGTCACCCCCTAGTGGTTGGAGAGACCCAGTACTTC. Translating it yields CASSHPLVVGETQYF. This rearrangement joins TRBV25-1 to TRBJ2-5; D call uncertain. The V end was cut by 5 bases, the J end by 4 bases, with 17 bases between. Germline V lookup: CDR1 MGHDK, CDR2 SYGVNS. This CDR3 is built from 15 residues.

This clone was picked up a small number of times. The sample has other DNA sequences that encode this CDR3 too. The genes are TRBV28 and TRBJ2-7; D uncertain. V lost 3 bases, J lost 2 bases, and 8 bases lay in between. The CDR3 is made up of 13 amino acids. Per the germline V gene, CDR1 is MDHEN and CDR2 is SYDVKM. The CDR3 DNA reads TGTGCCAGCAGTTTCGGCGGCCCCTACGAGCAGTACTTC. This translates into CASSFGGPYEQYF.

The genes are TRBV5-8 and TRBJ1-6; the match to TRBD1 covers 7 bases. The length of the CDR3 is 14 residues. In germline, CDR1 is SGHTS, CDR2 YDEGEE. Germline trimming cut 4 bases from V and 7 bases from J; bases unmatched to any gene: 5. The CDR3, as DNA: TGTGCCAGCAGCCCTGACAGGGCAAATTCACCCCTCCACTTT. Protein product: CASSPDRANSPLHF.

The sample holds a few counts of this clone. The rearrangement links TRBV4-3 to TRBJ1-1; D not certain. The CDR3 sequence is 17 residues long. From germline, CDR1 is LGHNA and CDR2 YSLEER. Deletions cut 0 bases from V and 1 base from J, with 15 bases between. This chain's CDR3 is CASSQDHNLRGNTEAFF. The DNA for the CDR3 is TGCGCCAGCAGCCAAGATCATAATTTGAGAGGGAACACTGAAGCTTTCTTT.

The chain has TRBV6-5 and TRBJ2-5; tentative D call: TRBD2 (6 bases). The CDR3 is made up of 12 amino acids. The ends were cut back, 4 bases at V and 5 bases at J, with 8 bases in the middle. Germline V CDR1 and CDR2: MNHEY, SVGAGI. The DNA of the CDR3 is TGTGCCAGCAGTTCTCTAGCGGAGACCCAGTACTTC. This translates into CASSSLAETQYF.